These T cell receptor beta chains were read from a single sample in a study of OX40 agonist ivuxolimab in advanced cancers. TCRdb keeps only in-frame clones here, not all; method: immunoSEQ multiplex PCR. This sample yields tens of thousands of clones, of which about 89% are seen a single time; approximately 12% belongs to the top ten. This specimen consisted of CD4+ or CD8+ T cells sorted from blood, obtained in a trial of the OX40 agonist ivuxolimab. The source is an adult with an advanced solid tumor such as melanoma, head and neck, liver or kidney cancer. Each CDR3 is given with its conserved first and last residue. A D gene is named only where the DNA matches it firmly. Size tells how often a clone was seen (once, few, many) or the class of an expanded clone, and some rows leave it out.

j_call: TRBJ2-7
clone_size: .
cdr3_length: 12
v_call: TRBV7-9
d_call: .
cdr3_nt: TGTGCCAGCAGCTGGATCAGGGGCGAGCAGTACTTC
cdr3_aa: CASSWIRGEQYF

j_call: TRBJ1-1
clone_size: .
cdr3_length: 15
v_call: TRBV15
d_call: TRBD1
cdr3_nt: TGTGCCACCAGCTTGGGACAGGGGGTAGGCACTGAAGCTTTCTTT
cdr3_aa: CATSLGQGVGTEAFF

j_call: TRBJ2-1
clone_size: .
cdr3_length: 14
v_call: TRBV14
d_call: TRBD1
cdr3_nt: TGTGCCAGCAGCCCTTGGACAGGCTACAATGAGCAGTTCTTC
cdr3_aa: CASSPWTGYNEQFF

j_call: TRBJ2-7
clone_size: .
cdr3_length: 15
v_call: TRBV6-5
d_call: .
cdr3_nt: TGTGCCAGCAAAGTCGGGACACCCGCCTTCTACGAGCAGTACTTC
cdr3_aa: CASKVGTPAFYEQYF

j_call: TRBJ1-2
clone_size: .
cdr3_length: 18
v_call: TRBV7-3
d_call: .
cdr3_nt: TGTGCCAGCAGCCCAGCTGGGCCTACCGACGCCACTAACTATGGCTACACCTTC
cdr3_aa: CASSPAGPTDATNYGYTF

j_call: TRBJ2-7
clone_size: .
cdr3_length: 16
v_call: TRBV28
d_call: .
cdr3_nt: TGTGCCAGCAGTCCCCTCGGAACACTCCTAACCTACGAGCAGTACTTC
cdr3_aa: CASSPLGTLLTYEQYF

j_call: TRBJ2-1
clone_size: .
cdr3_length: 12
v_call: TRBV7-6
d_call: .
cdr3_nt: TGTGCCAGCAGCTTGCCGGGACGGGAGCAGTTCTTC
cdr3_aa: CASSLPGREQFF

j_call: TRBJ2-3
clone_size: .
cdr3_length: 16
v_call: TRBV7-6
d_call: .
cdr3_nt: TGTGCCAGCAGCTTACGGACCGATATAGCTGGAGATACGCAGTATTTT
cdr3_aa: CASSLRTDIAGDTQYF

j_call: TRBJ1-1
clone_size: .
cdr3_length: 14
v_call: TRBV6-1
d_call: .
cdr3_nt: TGTGCCAGCAGTCAGGGACCCCCCGGGACTGAAGCTTTCTTT
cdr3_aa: CASSQGPPGTEAFF

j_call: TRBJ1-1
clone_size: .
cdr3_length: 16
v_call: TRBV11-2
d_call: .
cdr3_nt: TGTGCCAGCAGCGAATCTGTATTAGGACCAAACACTGAAGCTTTCTTT
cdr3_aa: CASSESVLGPNTEAFF

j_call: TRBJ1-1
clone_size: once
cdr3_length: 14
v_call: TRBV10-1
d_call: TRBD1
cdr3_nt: TGCGCCAGGCTGATGACAGGGGAGCACGCAGAAGCTTTCTTT
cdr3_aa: CARLMTGEHAEAFF

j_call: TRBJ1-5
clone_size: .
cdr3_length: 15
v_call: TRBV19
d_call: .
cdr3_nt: TGTGCCAGTAGCCTGGACGGGGATAGCAATCAGCCCCAGCATTTT
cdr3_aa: CASSLDGDSNQPQHF

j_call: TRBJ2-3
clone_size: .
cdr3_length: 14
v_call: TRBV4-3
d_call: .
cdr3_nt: TGCGCCAGCAGTACAGGGGGGGATGCAGATACGCAGTATTTT
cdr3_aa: CASSTGGDADTQYF

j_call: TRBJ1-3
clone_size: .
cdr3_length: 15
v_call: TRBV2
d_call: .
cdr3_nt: TGTGCCAGCAGTGAAGGGACGGGCTCTGGAAACACCATATATTTT
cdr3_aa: CASSEGTGSGNTIYF

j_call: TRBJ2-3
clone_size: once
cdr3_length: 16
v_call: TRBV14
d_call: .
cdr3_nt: TGTGCCAGCAGCCAAGGGACCGTTGTTGCAACAGATACGCAGTATTTT
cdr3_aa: CASSQGTVVATDTQYF

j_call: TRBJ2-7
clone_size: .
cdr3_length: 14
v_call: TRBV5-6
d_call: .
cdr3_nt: TGTGCCAGCAGCTGGAGGGGGACAGTCTACGAGCAGTACTTC
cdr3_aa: CASSWRGTVYEQYF